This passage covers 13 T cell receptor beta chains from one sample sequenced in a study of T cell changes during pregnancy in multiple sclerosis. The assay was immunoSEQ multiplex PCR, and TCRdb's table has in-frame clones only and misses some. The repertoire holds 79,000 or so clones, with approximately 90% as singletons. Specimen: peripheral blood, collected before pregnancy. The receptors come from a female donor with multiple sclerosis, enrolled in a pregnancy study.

CDR3 bases: TGCAGTTTCGAGAGGGCAGATACGCAGTATTTT. This codes for CSFERADTQYF. J is TRBJ2-3 and V is TRBV20-1; possible D gene TRBD2, 5 bases. This CDR3 has 11 amino acids. Germline V CDR1 and CDR2: DFQATT, SNEGSKA (reference sequence). With 8 bases removed from V and 4 bases from J, the gap between germline ends came to 10 bases.

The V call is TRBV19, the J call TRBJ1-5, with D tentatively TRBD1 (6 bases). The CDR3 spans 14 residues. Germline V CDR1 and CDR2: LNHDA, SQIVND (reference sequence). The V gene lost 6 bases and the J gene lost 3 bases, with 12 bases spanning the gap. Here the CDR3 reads CASSPDSLNQPQHF. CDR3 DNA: TGTGCCAGTAGCCCGGACAGCCTCAATCAGCCCCAGCATTTT.

DNA for the CDR3: TGTGCCAGCAGTTTATTAGCTACCGGGGAGCTGTTTTTT. Translation: CASSLLATGELFF. The chain carries TRBV27 and TRBJ2-2; no clear D gene. CDR1 MNHEY and CDR2 SMNVEV come from the germline V gene (reference sequence). CDR3 length equals 13 residues. The germline V and J ends were trimmed by 1 base and 5 bases, with 5 bases remaining between them.

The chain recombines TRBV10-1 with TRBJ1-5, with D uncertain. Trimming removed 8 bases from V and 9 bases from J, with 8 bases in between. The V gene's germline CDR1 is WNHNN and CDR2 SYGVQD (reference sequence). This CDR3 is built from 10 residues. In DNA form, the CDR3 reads TGCGCCAGCCTCTACCGGCCCCAGCATTTT. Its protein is CASLYRPQHF.

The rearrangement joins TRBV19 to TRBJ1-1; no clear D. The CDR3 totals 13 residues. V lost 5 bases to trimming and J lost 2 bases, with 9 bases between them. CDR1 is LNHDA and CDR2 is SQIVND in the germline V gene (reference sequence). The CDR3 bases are TGTGCCAGTAGTCTCCACTATAACACTGAAGCTTTCTTT. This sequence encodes CASSLHYNTEAFF. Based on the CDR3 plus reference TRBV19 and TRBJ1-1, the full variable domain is DGGITQSPKYLFRKEGQNVTLSCEQNLNHDAMYWYRQDPGQGLRLIYYSQIVNDFQKGDIAEGYSVSREKKESFPLTVTSAQKNPTAFYLCASSLHYNTEAFFGQGTRLTVV.

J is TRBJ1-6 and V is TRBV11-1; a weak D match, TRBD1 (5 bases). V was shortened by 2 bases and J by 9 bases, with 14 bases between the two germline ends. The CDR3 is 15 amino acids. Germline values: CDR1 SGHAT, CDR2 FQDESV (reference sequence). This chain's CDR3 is CASSLNQEGVSPLHF. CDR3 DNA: TGTGCCAGCAGCTTAAATCAAGAAGGGGTTTCACCCCTCCACTTT.

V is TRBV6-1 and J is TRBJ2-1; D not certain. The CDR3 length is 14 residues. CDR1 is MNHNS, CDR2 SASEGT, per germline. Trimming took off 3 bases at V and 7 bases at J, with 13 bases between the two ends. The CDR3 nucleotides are TGTGCCAGCAGTGACAGGCCCTCCAGGAATGAGCAGTTCTTC. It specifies CASSDRPSRNEQFF.

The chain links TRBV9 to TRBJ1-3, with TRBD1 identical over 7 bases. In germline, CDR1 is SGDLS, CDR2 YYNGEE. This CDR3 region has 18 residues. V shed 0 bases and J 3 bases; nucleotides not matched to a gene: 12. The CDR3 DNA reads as TGTGCCAGCAGCGTAGGCGGGGGGAGACAGGGCCGTGGAAACACCATATATTTT. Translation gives CASSVGGGRQGRGNTIYF.

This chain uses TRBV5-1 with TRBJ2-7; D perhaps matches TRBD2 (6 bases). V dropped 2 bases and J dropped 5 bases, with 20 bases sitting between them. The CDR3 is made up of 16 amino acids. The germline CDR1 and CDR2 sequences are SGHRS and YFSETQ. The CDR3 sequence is CASSLSSDMEGHEQYF. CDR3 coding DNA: TGCGCCAGCAGCTTATCTTCCGATATGGAGGGCCACGAGCAGTACTTC.

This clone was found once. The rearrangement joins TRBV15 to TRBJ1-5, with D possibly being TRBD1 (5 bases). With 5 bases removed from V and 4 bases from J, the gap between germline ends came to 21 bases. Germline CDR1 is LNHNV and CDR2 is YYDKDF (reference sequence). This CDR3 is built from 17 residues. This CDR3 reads CATSPGEGSGGNQPQHF. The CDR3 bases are TGTGCCACCAGCCCGGGGGAGGGGAGTGGGGGGAATCAGCCCCAGCATTTT.

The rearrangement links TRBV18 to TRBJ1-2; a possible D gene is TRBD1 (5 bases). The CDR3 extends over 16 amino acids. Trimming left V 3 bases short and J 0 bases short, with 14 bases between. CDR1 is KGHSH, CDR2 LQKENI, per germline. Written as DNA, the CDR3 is TGTGCCAGCTCACCGGGCTCCCAGACAGCTAACTATGGCTACACCTTC. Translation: CASSPGSQTANYGYTF.

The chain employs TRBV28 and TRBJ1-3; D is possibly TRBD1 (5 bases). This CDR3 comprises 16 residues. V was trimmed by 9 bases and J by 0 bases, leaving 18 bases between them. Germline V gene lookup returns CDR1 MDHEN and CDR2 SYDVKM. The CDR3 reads CASRERGDYSGNTIYF. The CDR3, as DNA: TGTGCCAGTCGAGAACGGGGGGACTACTCTGGAAACACCATATATTTT.

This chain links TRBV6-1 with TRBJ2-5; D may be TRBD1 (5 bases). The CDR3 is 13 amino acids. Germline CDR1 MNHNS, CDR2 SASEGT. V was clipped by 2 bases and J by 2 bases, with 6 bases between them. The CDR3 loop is CASSERQQETQYF. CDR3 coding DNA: TGTGCCAGCAGTGAACGACAGCAAGAGACCCAGTACTTC.